This T cell receptor beta chain was identified during a study of blood T cell repertoires in COVID-19. The junction had 15 bases not matched to a gene; V was cut back by 6 bases and J by 3 bases. CDR1 and CDR2 from the germline V gene are LNHDA and SQIVND (reference sequence). The CDR3 is 17 residues long. Profiled with immunoSEQ multiplex PCR; TCRdb holds only in-frame clones, not every one. The sample shows about 47,000 clones, around 81% of them seen only once. The rearrangement links TRBV19 to TRBJ1-2; 8 bases agree with TRBD1. This sequence originates from a woman over 75 with COVID-19, enrolled during active disease. The sequenced material came from peripheral blood. CDR3 loop: CASRPTGTGLKDYGYTF. CDR3 nucleotides: TGTGCCAGTAGGCCCACCGGGACAGGACTAAAAGACTATGGCTACACCTTC.